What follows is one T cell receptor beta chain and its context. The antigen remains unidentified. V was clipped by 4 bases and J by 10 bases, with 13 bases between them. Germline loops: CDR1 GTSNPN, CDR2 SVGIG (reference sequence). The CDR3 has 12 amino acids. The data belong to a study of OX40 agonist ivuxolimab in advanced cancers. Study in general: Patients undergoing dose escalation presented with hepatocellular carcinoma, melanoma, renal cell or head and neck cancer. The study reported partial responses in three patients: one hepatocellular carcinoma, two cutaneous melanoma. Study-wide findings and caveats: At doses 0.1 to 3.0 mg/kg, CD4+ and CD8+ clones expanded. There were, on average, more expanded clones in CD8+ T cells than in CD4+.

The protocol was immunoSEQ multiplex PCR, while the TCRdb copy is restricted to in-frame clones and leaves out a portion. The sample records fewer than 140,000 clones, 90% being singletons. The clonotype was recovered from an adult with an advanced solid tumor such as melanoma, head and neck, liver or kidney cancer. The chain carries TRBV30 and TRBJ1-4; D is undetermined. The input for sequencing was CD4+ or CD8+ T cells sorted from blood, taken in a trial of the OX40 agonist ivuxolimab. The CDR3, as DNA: TGTGCCTGGAAGGCGAATTCAGGAAAACTGTTTTTT. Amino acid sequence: CAWKANSGKLFF.